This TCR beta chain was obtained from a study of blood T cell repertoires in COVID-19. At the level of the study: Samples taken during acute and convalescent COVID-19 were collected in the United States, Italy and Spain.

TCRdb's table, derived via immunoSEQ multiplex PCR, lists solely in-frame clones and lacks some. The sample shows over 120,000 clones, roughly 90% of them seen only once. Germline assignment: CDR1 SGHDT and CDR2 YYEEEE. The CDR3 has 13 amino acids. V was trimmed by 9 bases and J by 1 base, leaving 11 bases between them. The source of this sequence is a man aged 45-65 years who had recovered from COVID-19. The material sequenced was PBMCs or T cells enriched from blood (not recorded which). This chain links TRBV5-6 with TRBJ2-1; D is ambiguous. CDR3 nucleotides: TGTGCCAATCCAACTTTGTCCTACAATGAGCAGTTCTTC. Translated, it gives CANPTLSYNEQFF.